The rows below give T cell receptor beta chains drawn from one sample of a study of T cell changes during pregnancy in multiple sclerosis. The assay was immunoSEQ multiplex PCR, and TCRdb's table has in-frame clones only and misses some. The sample holds roughly 57,000 clones, around 94% seen once. The source material was CD8+ T cells from peripheral blood mononuclear cells, sampled after pregnancy. Receptor source: a female donor with multiple sclerosis, enrolled in a pregnancy study. CDR3s include the opening cysteine and the closing phenylalanine or tryptophan.

cdr3_length,v_call,j_call,cdr3_aa
16,TRBV9,TRBJ2-2,CASSVATSGSLGELFF
16,TRBV25-1,TRBJ2-1,CASSDPREDRGNEQFF
14,TRBV5-5,TRBJ2-7,CASSLAGGSYEQYF
15,TRBV6-1,TRBJ1-2,CASSEAGQGMGGYTF
11,TRBV27,TRBJ2-1,CASTGGNEQFF
12,TRBV6-6,TRBJ2-7,CASSYIRDEQYF
12,TRBV2,TRBJ1-1,CATLRDRPEAFF
17,TRBV15,TRBJ2-7,CATSRPSGTSGRGEQYF
13,TRBV27,TRBJ2-7,CASRIGTVNEQYF
17,TRBV7-6,TRBJ2-2,CASSLADSPSHTGELFF
14,TRBV5-8,TRBJ1-2,CASSFGFSNYGYTF
15,TRBV5-6,TRBJ1-2,CASSSWTGGAGGYTF
15,TRBV27,TRBJ2-5,CASSPGTGLGETQYF
15,TRBV5-1,TRBJ2-3,CASSLAGTGADTQYF
19,TRBV4-1,TRBJ1-5,CASSARTGEAYFSNQPQHF
15,TRBV15,TRBJ2-2,CATSRAEGGTGELFF
16,TRBV4-3,TRBJ2-7,CASSQQLAGVLYEQYF
18,TRBV7-9,TRBJ2-6,CASSPTTPTGSGANVLTF
14,TRBV7-3,TRBJ2-3,CASSSGLAADTQYF
12,TRBV30,TRBJ2-1,CAWSGLAGEQFF